The rows below give T cell receptor beta chains drawn from one sample of a study of blood T cell repertoires in COVID-19. Using immunoSEQ multiplex PCR, the repertoire was profiled, and TCRdb retains in-frame clones only, with some absent. The top ten clones hold 2.3% of a sample with some 390,000 clones, over 75% of them seen once. Sequences were obtained from peripheral blood. The receptors originated from a woman aged 55-69 years with COVID-19, enrolled during active disease. CDR3s include the opening cysteine and the closing phenylalanine or tryptophan. The D gene is left open where the match is weak. The size of a clone is reported for some rows only, either as once, few or many, or as a class for expanded clones.

>TRBJ2-7|NA|TRBV6-5|15|TRBD1
TGTGCCAGCAGCCCGGACAGGGGGACTTCCTACGAGCAGTACTTC
CASSPDRGTSYEQYF
>TRBJ1-1|NA|TRBV7-8|15|NA
TGTGCCAGCAGCTTATCCAGGGAATGGTACACTGAAGCTTTCTTT
CASSLSREWYTEAFF
>TRBJ2-3|once|TRBV2|13|TRBD2
TGTGCCAGCAGTGCAGAGGGAGGGCATACGCAGTATTTT
CASSAEGGHTQYF
>TRBJ2-7|NA|TRBV24-1|16|TRBD1
TGTGCCACCAGTGACTCCCGAGGGGGGACAGGGGGCGAGCAGTACTTC
CATSDSRGGTGGEQYF
>TRBJ1-2|NA|TRBV5-1|15|NA
TGCGCCAGCAGCTTAACAGGGAGTAAGGAGAATGGCTACACCTTC
CASSLTGSKENGYTF
>TRBJ2-3|NA|TRBV28|12|NA
TGTGCCAGCAGTGCGGAAGTAGATACGCAGTATTTT
CASSAEVDTQYF
>TRBJ1-5|NA|TRBV4-1|15|NA
TGCGCCAGCAGCCAAGATAGGGCAGGGAATCAGCCCCAGCATTTT
CASSQDRAGNQPQHF
>TRBJ2-1|NA|TRBV7-8|14|TRBD1
TGTGCCAGCAGCTTAGGGACAGGGAGCTTTGGGCAGTTCTTC
CASSLGTGSFGQFF
>TRBJ1-4|NA|TRBV28|12|NA
TGTGCCAGCAGCTTAGGCAATGAAAAACTGTTTTTT
CASSLGNEKLFF
>TRBJ2-7|NA|TRBV2|14|NA
TGTGCCAGCAGTGAGTCGACAAGCTACTACGAGCAGTACTTC
CASSESTSYYEQYF
>TRBJ1-2|NA|TRBV5-4|17|NA
TGTGCCAGCAGTGGGGCCGGAGCTTGGGGGCAAAACTATGGCTACACCTTC
CASSGAGAWGQNYGYTF
>TRBJ2-7|NA|TRBV5-1|13|NA
TGCGCCAGCAGCTCCGACAGCTCCTACGAGCAGTACTTC
CASSSDSSYEQYF